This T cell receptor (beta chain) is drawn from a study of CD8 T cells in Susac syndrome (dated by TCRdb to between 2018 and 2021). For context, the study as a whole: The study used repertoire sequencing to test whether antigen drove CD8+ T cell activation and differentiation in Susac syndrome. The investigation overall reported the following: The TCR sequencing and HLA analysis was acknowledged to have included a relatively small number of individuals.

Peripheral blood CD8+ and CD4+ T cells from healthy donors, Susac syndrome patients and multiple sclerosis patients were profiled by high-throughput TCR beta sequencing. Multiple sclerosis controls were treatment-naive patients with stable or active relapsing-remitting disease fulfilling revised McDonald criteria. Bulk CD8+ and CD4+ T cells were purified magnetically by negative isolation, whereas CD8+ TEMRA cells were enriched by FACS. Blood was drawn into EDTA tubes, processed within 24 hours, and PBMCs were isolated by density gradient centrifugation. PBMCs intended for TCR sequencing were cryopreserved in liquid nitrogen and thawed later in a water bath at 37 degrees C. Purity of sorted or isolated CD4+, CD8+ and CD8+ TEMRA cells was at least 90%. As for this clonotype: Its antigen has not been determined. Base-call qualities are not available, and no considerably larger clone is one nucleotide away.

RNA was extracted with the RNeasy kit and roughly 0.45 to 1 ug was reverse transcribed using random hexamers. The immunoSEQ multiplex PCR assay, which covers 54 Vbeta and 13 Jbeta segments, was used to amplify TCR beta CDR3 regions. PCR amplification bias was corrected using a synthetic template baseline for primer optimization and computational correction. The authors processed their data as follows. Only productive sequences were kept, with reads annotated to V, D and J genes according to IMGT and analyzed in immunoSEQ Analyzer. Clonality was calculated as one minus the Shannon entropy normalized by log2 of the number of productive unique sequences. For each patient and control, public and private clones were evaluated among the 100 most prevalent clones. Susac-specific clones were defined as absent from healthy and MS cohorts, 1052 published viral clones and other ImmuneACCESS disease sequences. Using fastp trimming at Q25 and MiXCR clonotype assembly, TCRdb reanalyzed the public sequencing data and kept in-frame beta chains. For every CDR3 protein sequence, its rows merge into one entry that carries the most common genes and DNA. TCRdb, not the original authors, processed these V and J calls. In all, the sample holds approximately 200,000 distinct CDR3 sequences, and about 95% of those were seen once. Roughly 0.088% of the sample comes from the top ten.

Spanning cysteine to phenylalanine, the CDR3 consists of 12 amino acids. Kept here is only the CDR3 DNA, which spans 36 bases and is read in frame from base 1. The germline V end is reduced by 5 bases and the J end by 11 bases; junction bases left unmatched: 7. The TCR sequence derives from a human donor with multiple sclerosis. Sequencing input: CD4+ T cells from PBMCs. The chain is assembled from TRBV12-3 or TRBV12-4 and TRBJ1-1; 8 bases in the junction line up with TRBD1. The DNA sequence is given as TGTGCCAGCAGTCCCGGACAGGGCGGCGCTTTCTTT. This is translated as CASSPGQGGAFF.